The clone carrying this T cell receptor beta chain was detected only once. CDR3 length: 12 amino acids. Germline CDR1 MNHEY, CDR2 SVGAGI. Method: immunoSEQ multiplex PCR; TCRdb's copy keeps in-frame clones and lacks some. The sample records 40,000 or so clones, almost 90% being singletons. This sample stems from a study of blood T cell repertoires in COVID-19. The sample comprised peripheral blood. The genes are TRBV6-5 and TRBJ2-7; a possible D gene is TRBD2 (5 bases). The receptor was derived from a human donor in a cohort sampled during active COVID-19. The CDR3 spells CTTSRGSYEQYF. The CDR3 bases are TGTACAACCAGCAGAGGGAGCTACGAGCAGTACTTC.